This T cell receptor (beta chain) was observed in a study of T cells expressing NK-cell markers. Looking at the study overall: TCR beta repertoires came from sorted CD3+CD56+NKG2C+, CD3+CD56+NKG2C- and CD3+CD56-NKG2C+ T cells.

UMIs were included in TCR beta cDNA generated by 5'RACE template switching. TCRdb reprocessed the 5' RACE reads; each CDR3 protein has one entry and no DNA is given. This listing includes 400,000 or so distinct CDR3 sequences. Findings and limits, study-wide: Four of the donors also had these clonotypes leading their CD3+CD56-NKG2C+ fraction. Whether expanded NKG2C+ T cell clones recognized HCMV stayed uncertain.

The CDR3 runs 17 residues. CDR1 and CDR2 from the germline V gene are SGHRS and YFSETQ. Note on this clonotype: Its cognate antigen is unknown.

The sequenced sample consisted of blood T cells: a sorted CD56 or NKG2C T cell subset, CD4+ or CD8+ T cells, or bulk PBMC T cells (not recorded which). The genes are TRBV5-1 and TRBJ2-2; TCRdb returns TRBD2, unconfirmable since there is no DNA. This TCR was recovered from a woman between 50 and 59 years old in good health. This CDR3 reads CASSFGSGRVRTGELFF.